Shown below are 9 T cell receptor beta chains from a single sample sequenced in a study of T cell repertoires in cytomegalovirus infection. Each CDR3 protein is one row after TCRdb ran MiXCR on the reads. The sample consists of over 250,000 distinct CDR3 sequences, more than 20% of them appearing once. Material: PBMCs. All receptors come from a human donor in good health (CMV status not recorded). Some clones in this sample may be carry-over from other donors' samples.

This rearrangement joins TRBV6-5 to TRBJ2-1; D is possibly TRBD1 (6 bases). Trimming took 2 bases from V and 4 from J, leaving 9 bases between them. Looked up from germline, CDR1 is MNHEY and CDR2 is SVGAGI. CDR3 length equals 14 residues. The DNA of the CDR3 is TGTGCCAGCAGTTACACACAGGGTTACAATGAGCAGTTCTTC. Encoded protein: CASSYTQGYNEQFF.

The CDR3 nucleotides are TGTGCCAGCCAAAATTCGGGGACCGGGGAGCTGTTTTTT. Its translation is CASQNSGTGELFF. The chain couples TRBV6-5 to TRBJ2-2; a weak D match, TRBD2 (5 bases). Germline lookup yields CDR1 MNHEY and CDR2 SVGAGI. V was trimmed by 8 bases and J by 5 bases, leaving 12 bases between them. There are 13 residues in the CDR3.

The DNA of the CDR3 is TGTGCCAGCAGCTCCCCGGGGGCCGAGTATGGCTACACCTTC. This translates into CASSSPGAEYGYTF. This chain links TRBV7-9 with TRBJ1-2; perhaps TRBD1 as D (6 bases). The germline gives CDR1 SEHNR, CDR2 FQNEAQ (reference sequence). Trimming left V 4 bases short and J 5 bases short, with 14 bases between. The CDR3 is made up of 14 amino acids.

The CDR3 bases are TGTGCCAGCACTGACAGTGGGTCCGGGGAGCTGTTTTTT. Translation gives CASTDSGSGELFF. V usage is TRBV28 and J usage is TRBJ2-2; D is possibly TRBD1 (5 bases). The V and J ends lost 7 bases and 6 bases respectively, with 12 bases between them. The CDR3 covers 13 residues. Germline CDR1 and CDR2: MDHEN and SYDVKM.

The CDR3 region is CSARGQNEQYF. The CDR3 DNA sequence: TGCAGTGCTAGGGGGCAAAACGAGCAGTACTTC. J is TRBJ2-7 and V is TRBV20-1, with D possibly matching TRBD1 (5 bases). Germline V gives CDR1 DFQATT, CDR2 SNEGSKA (reference sequence). V was cut by 3 bases and J by 5 bases, with 8 bases left in between. The CDR3 has 11 residues.

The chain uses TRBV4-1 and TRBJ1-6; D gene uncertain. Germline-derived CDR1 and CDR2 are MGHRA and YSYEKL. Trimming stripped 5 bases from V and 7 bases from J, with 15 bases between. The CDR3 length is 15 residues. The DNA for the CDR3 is TGCGCCAGCAGCTCCCGAGGGCGGCAGAATTCACCCCTCCACTTT. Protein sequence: CASSSRGRQNSPLHF.

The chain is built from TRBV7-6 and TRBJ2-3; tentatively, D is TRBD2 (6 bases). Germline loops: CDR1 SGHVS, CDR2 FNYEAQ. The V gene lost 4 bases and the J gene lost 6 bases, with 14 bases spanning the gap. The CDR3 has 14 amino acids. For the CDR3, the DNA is TGTGCCAGCAGCTCCCGTTCAAGCGGGGATACGCAGTATTTT. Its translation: CASSSRSSGDTQYF.

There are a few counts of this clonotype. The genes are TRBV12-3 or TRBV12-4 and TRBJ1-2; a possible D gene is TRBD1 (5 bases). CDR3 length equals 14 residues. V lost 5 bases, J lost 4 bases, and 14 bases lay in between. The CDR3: CASSLQGLFYGYTF. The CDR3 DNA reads TGTGCCAGCAGTCTCCAGGGACTGTTCTATGGCTACACCTTC.

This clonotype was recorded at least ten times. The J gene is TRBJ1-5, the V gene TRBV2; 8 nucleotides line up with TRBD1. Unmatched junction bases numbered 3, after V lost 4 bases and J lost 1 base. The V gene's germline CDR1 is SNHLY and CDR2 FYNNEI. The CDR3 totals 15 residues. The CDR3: CASSGPGGSNQPQHF. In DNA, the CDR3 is TGTGCCAGCAGTGGGCCAGGGGGCAGCAATCAGCCCCAGCATTTT.